This T cell receptor beta chain emerged from a study of blood T cell repertoires in COVID-19. Across the whole study: In each case, the material was cDNA or gDNA derived from T cells, B-cell-depleted T cells, or PBMCs.

As processed by the authors: Cell counts per sample came from amplifying reference gene primers. Clones were sequenced by immunoSEQ multiplex PCR, and TCRdb holds only the in-frame ones, with some missing. V and J calls and clone size are those listed in that table; D and trimming were worked out from the DNA. The table shows a few hundred thousand clones, with 70% to 90% occurring only once. J was trimmed by 5 bases and V by 4 bases; bases with no gene match: 8. CDR3 size: 16 residues. From germline, CDR1 is MNHNS and CDR2 SASEGT. Assignments of participants to cohorts depended upon their own reported clinical history. Recovered Cohort 3 donors showed two negative PCRs, clearance, or symptom resolution.

The specimen sequenced was PBMCs or T cells enriched from blood (not recorded which). The TCR sequence derives from a woman aged 30 to 39 who had recovered from COVID-19. V is TRBV6-1 and J is TRBJ2-7, with 13 bases matching TRBD2. CDR3 amino acids: CASSVTSGGAFHEQYF. In nucleotides, the CDR3 is TGTGCCAGCAGTGTTACTAGCGGGGGGGCCTTCCACGAGCAGTACTTC.